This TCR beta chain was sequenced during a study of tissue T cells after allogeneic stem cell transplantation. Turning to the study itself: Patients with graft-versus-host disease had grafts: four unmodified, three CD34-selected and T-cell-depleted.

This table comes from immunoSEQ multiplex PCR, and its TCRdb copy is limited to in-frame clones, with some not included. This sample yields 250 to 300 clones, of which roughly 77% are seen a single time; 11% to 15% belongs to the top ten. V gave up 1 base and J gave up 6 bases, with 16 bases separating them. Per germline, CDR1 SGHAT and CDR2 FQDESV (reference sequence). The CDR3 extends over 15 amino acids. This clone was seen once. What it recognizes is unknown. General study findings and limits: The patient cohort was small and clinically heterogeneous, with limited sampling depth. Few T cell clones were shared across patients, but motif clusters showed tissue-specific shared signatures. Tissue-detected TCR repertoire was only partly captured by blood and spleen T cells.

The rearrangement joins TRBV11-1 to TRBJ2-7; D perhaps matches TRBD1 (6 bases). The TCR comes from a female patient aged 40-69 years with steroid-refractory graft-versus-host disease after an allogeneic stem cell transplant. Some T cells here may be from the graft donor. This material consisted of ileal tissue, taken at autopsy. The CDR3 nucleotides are TGTGCCAGCAGCTTAGTTTCCAGGGTAGGGGGCGAGCAGTACTTC. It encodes CASSLVSRVGGEQYF.